What follows are 17 T cell receptor beta chains derived from one specimen sequenced in a study of control samples from healthy donors and cancer patients. Produced via immunoSEQ multiplex PCR; TCRdb's table is partial and in-frame only. This table holds 90,000 to 150,000 clones, about nine tenths found once. Sequencing used blood. The receptors were sampled from a young woman in good health.

The genes are TRBV7-2 and TRBJ2-3; D possibly corresponds to TRBD2 (6 bases). The V gene's germline CDR1 is SGHTA and CDR2 FQGNSA. CDR3 length: 16 amino acids. Trimming left V 7 bases short and J 1 base short, with 18 bases between. CDR3 nucleotide sequence: TGTGCCAGCAAAGGACTATCGATAGGTGGCACAGATACGCAGTATTTT. Translating it yields CASKGLSIGGTDTQYF.

V is TRBV28 and J is TRBJ1-5, with 7 bases identical to TRBD1. The J segment lost 6 bases and the V segment lost 3 bases, leaving 8 bases of the junction unmatched. Germline CDR1 is MDHEN and CDR2 is SYDVKM. The CDR3 covers 15 residues. CDR3 sequence: CASSFATGLGQPQHF. The CDR3 nucleotides are TGTGCCAGCAGTTTTGCGACAGGGTTGGGTCAGCCCCAGCATTTT. The full variable domain, its missing parts supplied by reference TRBV28 and TRBJ1-5, is DVKVTQSSRYLVKRTGEKVFLECVQDMDHENMFWYRQDPGLGLRLIYFSYDVKMKEKGDIPEGYSVSREKKERFSLILESASTNQTSMYLCASSFATGLGQPQHFGDGTRLSIL.

The chain carries TRBV19 and TRBJ1-4; D remains ambiguous. Germline CDR1 is LNHDA and CDR2 is SQIVND (reference sequence). This CDR3 region has 13 residues. With 4 bases removed from V and 8 bases from J, the gap between germline ends came to 11 bases. The CDR3 DNA is TGTGCCAGTAGTAACGGGCGGGGAGAAAAACTGTTTTTT. It is translated as CASSNGRGEKLFF.

The chain is built from TRBV9 and TRBJ1-2; 7 bases map to TRBD1. Germline CDR1 is SGDLS and CDR2 is YYNGEE. Trimming removed 0 bases from V and 6 bases from J; junction bases left unmatched: 5. The length of the CDR3 is 14 residues. The CDR3 sequence: CASSVGRGPDGYTF. Written as DNA, the CDR3 is TGTGCCAGCAGCGTAGGGAGGGGGCCGGATGGCTACACCTTC.

The chain couples TRBV4-3 to TRBJ2-1, with D possibly TRBD1 on 7 matching bases. CDR1 LGHNA and CDR2 YSLEER come from the germline V gene. The CDR3 runs 17 residues. Trimming pared 2 bases from V and 6 bases from J, leaving 20 bases between. The CDR3 loop reads CASSQSWRDRRINEQFF. The CDR3 bases are TGCGCCAGCAGCCAATCTTGGCGGGACAGAAGGATCAATGAGCAGTTCTTC.

V is TRBV10-3 and J is TRBJ1-4, with 9 bases matching TRBD1. In germline, CDR1 is ENHRY, CDR2 SYGVKD. The CDR3 runs to 17 residues. The V gene end was trimmed by 6 bases and the J gene end by 0 bases; junction bases not matched to a gene: 8. The CDR3 DNA is TGTGCCATCAGCAGTCAGGACAGGGGCACAACTAATGAAAAACTGTTTTTT. Its translation is CAISSQDRGTTNEKLFF.

The chain employs TRBV7-2 and TRBJ2-5; D might be TRBD1 (6 bases). The CDR3 runs to 15 residues. CDR1 is SGHTA, CDR2 FQGNSA, per germline. V dropped 0 bases and J dropped 2 bases, with 10 bases sitting between them. CDR3 loop: CASSLAGTQQETQYF. CDR3 bases: TGTGCCAGCAGCTTAGCAGGGACACAGCAAGAGACCCAGTACTTC.

The chain is built from TRBV7-2 and TRBJ1-2; D may be TRBD1 (6 bases). CDR3 size: 17 residues. Germline V gene sequence: CDR1 SGHTA, CDR2 FQGNSA. Trimming took off 3 bases at V and 2 bases at J, with 19 bases between the two ends. The CDR3 sequence: CASSFSLLQGRNYGYTF. Written as DNA, the CDR3 is TGTGCCAGCAGCTTCTCCTTACTACAGGGTAGGAACTATGGCTACACCTTC.

The count of this clone is one. The gene calls are TRBV4-2 and TRBJ1-4; no definite D call. The CDR3 has 15 amino acids. CDR1 is LGHNA and CDR2 is YNFKEQ in the germline V gene. The V end was cut by 0 bases, the J end by 11 bases, with 16 bases between. This CDR3 is CASSQDRRQLVKLFF. CDR3 nucleotides: TGTGCCAGCAGCCAAGATAGGCGGCAGTTGGTTAAACTGTTTTTT.

The chain combines TRBV2 with TRBJ2-7; 15 nucleotides align to TRBD2. Germline V CDR1 and CDR2: SNHLY, FYNNEI. Germline trimming cut 6 bases from V and 5 bases from J; bases unmatched to any gene: 14. CDR3 length: 18 amino acids. The CDR3 sequence is CASSDDEKGLAGGDEQYF. Written as DNA, the CDR3 is TGTGCCAGCAGCGATGACGAGAAGGGACTAGCGGGAGGCGACGAGCAGTACTTC.

The chain employs TRBV5-4 and TRBJ1-6; D may be TRBD1 (5 bases). Germline V gene sequence: CDR1 SGHNT, CDR2 YYREEE (reference sequence). The CDR3 is made up of 15 amino acids. V was clipped by 3 bases and J by 7 bases, with 14 bases between them. Written as DNA, the CDR3 is TGTGCCAGCAGCTACACTCAGGGTTCCAATTCACCCCTCCACTTT. It codes for CASSYTQGSNSPLHF. Full variable domain (outside the CDR3, taken from reference TRBV5-4 and TRBJ1-6): ETGVTQSPTHLIKTRGQQVTLRCSSQSGHNTVSWYQQALGQGPQFIFQYYREEENGRGNFPPRFSGLQFPNYSSELNVNALELDDSALYLCASSYTQGSNSPLHFGNGTRLTVT.

The chain uses TRBV3-1 (or the pseudogene TRBV3-2) and TRBJ2-5; D may be TRBD2 (5 bases). Trimming took 2 bases from V and 7 from J, leaving 11 bases between them. The CDR3 runs to 13 residues. Germline CDR1 reads LGHDT; CDR2 reads YNNKEL (reference sequence). CDR3 protein: CASSQILRGTQYF. DNA for the CDR3: TGTGCCAGCAGCCAAATACTTCGGGGGACCCAGTACTTC.

CDR3 protein: CASSLGPGEWREGIMQNIQYF. The CDR3 nucleotides are TGTGCCAGCAGTTTAGGTCCAGGGGAGTGGCGGGAGGGCATTATGCAAAACATTCAGTACTTC. The chain employs TRBV28 and TRBJ2-4; 9 nucleotides align to TRBD2. This CDR3 has 21 amino acids. Germline loops: CDR1 MDHEN, CDR2 SYDVKM. V lost 2 bases to trimming and J lost 5 bases; unmatched junction nucleotides: 22. The whole variable domain, filled in from reference TRBV28 and TRBJ2-4, reads DVKVTQSSRYLVKRTGEKVFLECVQDMDHENMFWYRQDPGLGLRLIYFSYDVKMKEKGDIPEGYSVSREKKERFSLILESASTNQTSMYLCASSLGPGEWREGIMQNIQYFGAGTRLSVL.

J is TRBJ2-1 and V is TRBV4-3; TRBD2 agrees at 10 bases. The germline V gene has CDR1 LGHNA and CDR2 YSLEER. Germline trimming cut 3 bases from V and 7 bases from J; bases unmatched to any gene: 6. The length of the CDR3 is 15 residues. The DNA for the CDR3 is TGCGCCAGCAGCCATGCAGGACTAGCGGAAAATGAGCAGTTCTTC. Amino acids: CASSHAGLAENEQFF.

The J gene is TRBJ2-3, the V gene TRBV9, with 7 bases aligning to TRBD2. The CDR3 sequence is 16 residues long. Trimming removed 2 bases from V and 3 bases from J; junction bases left unmatched: 9. CDR1 and CDR2 from the germline V gene are SGDLS and YYNGEE. The CDR3 protein is CASSVGRETRTDTQYF. CDR3 sequence (DNA): TGTGCCAGCAGCGTTGGGCGGGAGACAAGGACAGATACGCAGTATTTT.

The chain combines TRBV19 with TRBJ1-1, with 8 positions matching TRBD1. There are 16 residues in the CDR3. Per germline, CDR1 LNHDA and CDR2 SQIVND (reference sequence). V lost 4 bases, J lost 5 bases, and 12 bases stayed unmatched. Written as DNA, the CDR3 is TGTGCCAGTAGTAGGGCTCGAGGACAGGGATGGACTGAAGCTTTCTTT. Amino acid sequence: CASSRARGQGWTEAFF.

The V call is TRBV19, the J call TRBJ2-3, with TRBD2 matching over 7 bases. Per germline, CDR1 LNHDA and CDR2 SQIVND (reference sequence). The J segment lost 1 base and the V segment lost 2 bases, leaving 3 bases of the junction unmatched. This CDR3 contains 15 residues. The CDR3 nucleotides read TGTGCCAGTAGTATATGGAGCGGGGGCACAGATACGCAGTATTTT. Its translation: CASSIWSGGTDTQYF.